These 30 T cell receptor beta chains were sequenced from one sample in a study of blood T cell repertoires in COVID-19. Here immunoSEQ multiplex PCR was the method, and the copy in TCRdb shows in-frame clones only, minus some. The sample carries over 70,000 clones, roughly 84% recorded once. Sequencing was carried out using peripheral blood. These receptors came from a human donor in a cohort sampled during active COVID-19.

This clone was recorded only once. This rearrangement joins TRBV5-1 to TRBJ2-7; TRBD1 matches at 7 bases. Germline loops: CDR1 SGHRS, CDR2 YFSETQ. This CDR3 has 14 amino acids. V lost 2 bases and J lost 2; bases outside the gene matches: 4. The CDR3: CASSLVDRAYEQYF. CDR3 nucleotide sequence: TGCGCCAGCAGCTTAGTCGACAGGGCCTACGAGCAGTACTTC.

The chain employs TRBV7-2 and TRBJ1-2, with unresolved D. Trimming stripped 7 bases from V and 2 bases from J, with 17 bases between. This CDR3 spans 15 amino acids. Germline assignment: CDR1 SGHTA and CDR2 FQGNSA. This CDR3 is CASISVVDGNYGYTF. The CDR3 DNA reads as TGTGCCAGCATTAGCGTGGTAGACGGAAACTATGGCTACACCTTC.

V and J are TRBV14 and TRBJ1-4, with TRBD1 matching 11 bases. This CDR3 is 15 amino acids long. The V and J ends lost 4 bases and 5 bases, in that order; junction bases with no gene match: 3. Germline V gene data show CDR1 as SGHDN and CDR2 as FVKESK. The CDR3, as DNA: TGTGCCAGCAGCCCTAGGACAGGGGGCAATGAAAAACTGTTTTTT. It codes for CASSPRTGGNEKLFF.

The V call is TRBV28, the J call TRBJ1-5; a possible D gene is TRBD1 (5 bases). CDR3 size: 15 residues. CDR1 and CDR2 from the germline V gene are MDHEN and SYDVKM. With 2 bases removed from V and 4 bases from J, the gap between germline ends came to 12 bases. The CDR3 protein is CASSLPAGNNQPQHF. DNA of the CDR3: TGTGCCAGCAGTTTACCCGCAGGGAATAATCAGCCCCAGCATTTT.

This sequence joins TRBV5-1 and TRBJ1-1; D gene ambiguous. This CDR3 has 11 amino acids. CDR1 is SGHRS and CDR2 is YFSETQ in the germline V gene. V lost 5 bases to trimming and J lost 5 bases, with 7 bases between them. The CDR3: CASRQQTEAFF. CDR3 sequence (DNA): TGCGCCAGCAGACAGCAAACTGAAGCTTTCTTT.

The chain has TRBV5-6 and TRBJ2-5; no definite D call. The germline gives CDR1 SGHDT, CDR2 YYEEEE. V dropped 5 bases and J dropped 2 bases, with 13 bases sitting between them. The CDR3 has 14 amino acids. In nucleotides, the CDR3 is TGTGCCAGCAGTCGTATAGGCGGACAAGAGACCCAGTACTTC. This gives the protein CASSRIGGQETQYF.

The chain carries TRBV4-2 and TRBJ2-2; 7 bases fit TRBD2. Germline CDR1 LGHNA, CDR2 YNFKEQ. This CDR3 has 16 amino acids. V shed 2 bases and J 5 bases; nucleotides not matched to a gene: 8. In nucleotides, the CDR3 is TGTGCCAGCAGCCAAAGGGGTCAGGGAGGGACCGGGGAGCTGTTTTTT. This sequence encodes CASSQRGQGGTGELFF.

This clone was recorded only once. The chain is built from TRBV3-1 (or the pseudogene TRBV3-2) and TRBJ2-5; D possibly corresponds to TRBD2 (5 bases). V was clipped by 8 bases and J by 5 bases, with 12 bases between them. The CDR3 length is 12 residues. The germline CDR1 and CDR2 sequences are LGHDT and YNNKEL (reference sequence). CDR3 coding DNA: TGTGCCAGCGTGGCCCGAGGGGAGACCCAGTACTTC. Amino acids: CASVARGETQYF.

J is TRBJ1-2 and V is TRBV5-1, with D tentatively TRBD1 (5 bases). Trimming took 4 bases from V and 0 from J, leaving 13 bases between them. This CDR3 contains 15 residues. Germline V gene sequence: CDR1 SGHRS, CDR2 YFSETQ. CDR3 loop: CASSLTPGANYGYTF. Here the CDR3 DNA reads TGCGCCAGCAGCCTAACCCCGGGGGCTAACTATGGCTACACCTTC.

This chain connects TRBV9 to TRBJ2-3; the D gene is possibly TRBD2 (7 bases). The V end lost 6 bases, the J end lost 4 bases, and 15 bases lay between the germline ends. The CDR3 totals 14 residues. Looked up from germline, CDR1 is SGDLS and CDR2 is YYNGEE. The CDR3 loop reads CASTKGGGADTQYF. CDR3 DNA: TGTGCCAGCACGAAAGGCGGGGGCGCAGATACGCAGTATTTT.

This chain joins TRBV7-9 and TRBJ2-5, with a tentative D call TRBD1 (6 bases). Germline loops: CDR1 SEHNR, CDR2 FQNEAQ (reference sequence). Trimming shortened V by 4 bases and J by 2 bases, and 11 bases separated the two germline ends. The CDR3 contains 14 residues. The CDR3 region has the DNA TGTGCCAGCAGCTCCGGACAGTTACAAGAGACCCAGTACTTC. This gives the protein CASSSGQLQETQYF. The full variable domain, with the rest looked up from reference TRBV7-9 and TRBJ2-5, is DTGVSQNPRHKITKRGQNVTFRCDPISEHNRLYWYRQTLGQGPEFLTYFQNEAQLEKSRLLSDRFSAERPKGSFSTLEIQRTEQGDSAMYLCASSSGQLQETQYFGPGTRLLVL.

V gene TRBV5-5 combines with J gene TRBJ2-3; TRBD2 agrees at 9 bases. Trimming took 0 bases from V and 2 from J; bases not matched to a gene: 4. The CDR3 has 16 residues. The germline V gene has CDR1 SGHKS and CDR2 YYEKEE (reference sequence). This chain's CDR3 is CASSLVAGAVTDTQYF. CDR3 DNA: TGTGCCAGCAGCTTGGTAGCGGGGGCCGTCACAGATACGCAGTATTTT.

CDR3 sequence reads: CAGGGTGANVLTF. CDR3 sequence (DNA): TGTGCTGGGGGGGGCACTGGGGCCAACGTCCTGACTTTC. The genes are TRBV5-4 and TRBJ2-6, with TRBD2 as a possible D gene (7 bases). The germline V gene has CDR1 SGHNT and CDR2 YYREEE (reference sequence). The CDR3 contains 13 residues.

The rearrangement joins TRBV7-3 to TRBJ2-1; 10 bases match TRBD2. J was trimmed by 3 bases and V by 4 bases; bases with no gene match: 3. Germline CDR1 is SGHTA and CDR2 is FQGTGA. CDR3 length: 15 amino acids. The CDR3 nucleotides read TGTGCCAGCAGCTCTAGCGGGGGACTCTACAATGAGCAGTTCTTC. As protein: CASSSSGGLYNEQFF. Complete variable domain (other parts from reference TRBV7-3 and TRBJ2-1): GAGVSQTPSNKVTEKGKYVELRCDPISGHTALYWYRQSLGQGPEFLIYFQGTGAADDSGLPNDRFFAVRPEGSVSTLKIQRTERGDSAVYLCASSSSGGLYNEQFFGPGTRLTVL.

The V call is TRBV6-1, the J call TRBJ1-5; D is perhaps TRBD1 (6 bases). This CDR3 is built from 14 residues. Trimming cost V 3 bases and J 0 bases, with 6 bases left between them. The germline gives CDR1 MNHNS, CDR2 SASEGT. The CDR3 DNA sequence: TGTGCCAGCAGTGAGGACAGTAGCAATCAGCCCCAGCATTTT. This translates into CASSEDSSNQPQHF.

CDR3 DNA sequence: TGTGCCAGCAGCCCAACAGGGGGAAGGTCACCCCTCCACTTT. It encodes CASSPTGGRSPLHF. This chain connects TRBV7-3 to TRBJ1-6; TRBD1 agrees at 8 bases. V trimming: 5 bases; J trimming: 10 bases; junction bases outside the gene matches: 7. The CDR3 covers 14 residues. Germline lookup yields CDR1 SGHTA and CDR2 FQGTGA.

The chain combines TRBV7-8 with TRBJ2-7; TRBD1 aligns across 9 bases. Germline values: CDR1 SGHVS, CDR2 FQNEAQ. V lost 1 base to trimming and J lost 6 bases; unmatched junction nucleotides: 4. This CDR3 has 14 amino acids. The CDR3, as DNA: TGTGCCAGCAGCTTAGACAGGGGGCTTCGCGAGCAGTACTTC. This sequence encodes CASSLDRGLREQYF.

The chain uses TRBV3-1 (or the pseudogene TRBV3-2) and TRBJ2-5, with a possible D match to TRBD1 (5 bases). This CDR3 contains 15 residues. In germline, CDR1 is LGHDT, CDR2 YNNKEL (reference sequence). V gave up 0 bases and J gave up 0 bases, with 8 bases separating them. DNA for the CDR3: TGTGCCAGCAGCCAAGATCAACAGGACCAAGAGACCCAGTACTTC. Residues: CASSQDQQDQETQYF.

This chain uses TRBV11-3 with TRBJ2-1; a weak D match, TRBD2 (6 bases). Germline loops: CDR1 SGHNT, CDR2 YENEEA. V was trimmed by 4 bases and J by 0 bases, leaving 10 bases between them. CDR3 length: 15 amino acids. The CDR3 DNA is TGTGCCAGCAGCTACGACGGGAGCTCCTACAATGAGCAGTTCTTC. Translated: CASSYDGSSYNEQFF.

The rearrangement uses TRBV5-1 and TRBJ2-5; D gene uncertain. Germline values: CDR1 SGHRS, CDR2 YFSETQ. This CDR3 comprises 13 residues. Trimming cost V 1 base and J 2 bases, with 6 bases left between them. The CDR3 DNA reads TGCGCCAGCAGCTTGCCCCAACAAGAGACCCAGTACTTC. Protein sequence: CASSLPQQETQYF. Combining the CDR3 with reference TRBV5-1 and TRBJ2-5 gives the whole variable domain KAGVTQTPRYLIKTRGQQVTLSCSPISGHRSVSWYQQTPGQGLQFLFEYFSETQRNKGNFPGRFSGRQFSNSRSEMNVSTLELGDSALYLCASSLPQQETQYFGPGTRLLVL.

The chain employs TRBV11-3 and TRBJ2-1; 9 bases map to TRBD2. Germline loops: CDR1 SGHNT, CDR2 YENEEA. The J segment lost 5 bases and the V segment lost 1 base, leaving 3 bases of the junction unmatched. This CDR3 has 15 amino acids. This chain's CDR3 is CASSLGSGGDNEQFF. In nucleotides, the CDR3 is TGTGCCAGCAGCTTAGGTAGCGGGGGAGACAATGAGCAGTTCTTC.

The CDR3 here is CASSYEGRGSQPQHF. CDR3 nucleotide sequence: TGTGCCAGCAGTTACGAGGGCAGGGGAAGTCAGCCCCAGCATTTT. The J gene is TRBJ1-5, the V gene TRBV6-2 or TRBV6-3; weak D call: TRBD1 (6 bases). Germline V gene lookup returns CDR1 MNHEY and CDR2 SVGEGT. The CDR3 length is 15 residues. V was trimmed by 2 bases and J by 6 bases, leaving 14 bases between them.

The chain has TRBV20-1 and TRBJ2-1, with 10 nucleotides matching TRBD1. There are 17 residues in the CDR3. The V and J ends lost 3 bases and 2 bases, in that order; junction bases with no gene match: 10. Germline V gene sequence: CDR1 DFQATT, CDR2 SNEGSKA (reference sequence). The chain's CDR3 is CSASNNLGQGAYNEQFF. CDR3 nucleotide sequence: TGCAGTGCTAGTAATAATCTTGGACAGGGGGCCTACAATGAGCAGTTCTTC.

The chain links TRBV10-1 to TRBJ2-3; TRBD1 is a possible D gene (6 bases). The V and J ends lost 4 bases and 5 bases respectively, with 13 bases between them. Germline CDR1 WNHNN, CDR2 SYGVQD (reference sequence). The CDR3 length is 14 residues. CDR3 loop: CASSAQGSEDTQYF. The CDR3 DNA reads TGCGCCAGCAGTGCTCAGGGGAGTGAAGATACGCAGTATTTT.

The chain has TRBV15 and TRBJ1-1; TRBD1 matches at 11 bases. The CDR3 loop spans 17 amino acids. The germline gives CDR1 LNHNV, CDR2 YYDKDF (reference sequence). Trimming at V came to 0 bases and at J to 4 bases, leaving 7 bases not matched to a gene. The CDR3 bases are TGTGCCACCAGCAGAGAACCCCCGGGGACAGGGGGCACTGAAGCTTTCTTT. It is translated as CATSREPPGTGGTEAFF. Together with reference TRBV15 and TRBJ1-1, the CDR3 gives the full variable domain: DAMVIQNPRYQVTQFGKPVTLSCSQTLNHNVMYWYQQKSSQAPKLLFHYYDKDFNNEADTPDNFQSRRPNTSFCFLDIRSPGLGDTAMYLCATSREPPGTGGTEAFFGQGTRLTVV.

The J gene is TRBJ2-4, the V gene TRBV21-1; whether TRBD1, the table's D call, matches the DNA was not checked. TRBV21-1 is noted as a pseudogene. CDR3 length: 14 amino acids. The CDR3 nucleotides are TGTGCCAGCGGGACAGTACTAGCCAAAAACATTCAGTACTTC. Protein sequence: CASGTVLAKNIQYF.

This clone has a single count. The J gene is TRBJ2-2, the V gene TRBV7-8; no clear D gene. Germline CDR1 is SGHVS and CDR2 is FQNEAQ. The CDR3 loop spans 14 amino acids. Trimming took 3 bases from V and 3 from J, leaving 8 bases between them. Here the CDR3 DNA reads TGTGCCAGCAGCTTGGAGTATGACACCGGGGAGCTGTTTTTT. Translated: CASSLEYDTGELFF. Full variable domain (missing parts from reference TRBV7-8 and TRBJ2-2): GAGVSQSPRYKVAKRGQDVALRCDPISGHVSLFWYQQALGQGPEFLTYFQNEAQLDKSGLPSDRFFAERPEGSVSTLKIQRTQQEDSAVYLCASSLEYDTGELFFGEGSRLTVL.

The chain recombines TRBV20-1 with TRBJ2-3; D is uncertain. The ends were cut back, 3 bases at V and 3 bases at J, with 7 bases in the middle. CDR3 length: 12 amino acids. CDR1 is DFQATT, CDR2 SNEGSKA, per germline (reference sequence). Here the CDR3 reads CSASGQTDTQYF. The CDR3 DNA reads as TGCAGTGCTAGTGGGCAGACAGATACGCAGTATTTT.

The rearrangement uses TRBV18 and TRBJ2-3; D ambiguous. CDR1 is KGHSH and CDR2 is LQKENI in the germline V gene. With 5 bases removed from V and 0 bases from J, the gap between germline ends came to 15 bases. The CDR3 is made up of 16 amino acids. The CDR3, as DNA: TGTGCCAGCTCATTATATGACACTTCTAGCACAGATACGCAGTATTTT. Translating it yields CASSLYDTSSTDTQYF.

This clone was seen only once. The rearrangement links TRBV6-6 to TRBJ1-5; perhaps TRBD1 as D (5 bases). This CDR3 contains 16 residues. CDR1 and CDR2 (germline): MNHNY, SVGAGI (reference sequence). Trimming pared 2 bases from V and 10 bases from J, leaving 21 bases between. The CDR3 nucleotides are TGTGCCAGCAGTTACGAAAAACGTGGGGGGTGGGGACCCCAGCATTTT. Its translation: CASSYEKRGGWGPQHF.